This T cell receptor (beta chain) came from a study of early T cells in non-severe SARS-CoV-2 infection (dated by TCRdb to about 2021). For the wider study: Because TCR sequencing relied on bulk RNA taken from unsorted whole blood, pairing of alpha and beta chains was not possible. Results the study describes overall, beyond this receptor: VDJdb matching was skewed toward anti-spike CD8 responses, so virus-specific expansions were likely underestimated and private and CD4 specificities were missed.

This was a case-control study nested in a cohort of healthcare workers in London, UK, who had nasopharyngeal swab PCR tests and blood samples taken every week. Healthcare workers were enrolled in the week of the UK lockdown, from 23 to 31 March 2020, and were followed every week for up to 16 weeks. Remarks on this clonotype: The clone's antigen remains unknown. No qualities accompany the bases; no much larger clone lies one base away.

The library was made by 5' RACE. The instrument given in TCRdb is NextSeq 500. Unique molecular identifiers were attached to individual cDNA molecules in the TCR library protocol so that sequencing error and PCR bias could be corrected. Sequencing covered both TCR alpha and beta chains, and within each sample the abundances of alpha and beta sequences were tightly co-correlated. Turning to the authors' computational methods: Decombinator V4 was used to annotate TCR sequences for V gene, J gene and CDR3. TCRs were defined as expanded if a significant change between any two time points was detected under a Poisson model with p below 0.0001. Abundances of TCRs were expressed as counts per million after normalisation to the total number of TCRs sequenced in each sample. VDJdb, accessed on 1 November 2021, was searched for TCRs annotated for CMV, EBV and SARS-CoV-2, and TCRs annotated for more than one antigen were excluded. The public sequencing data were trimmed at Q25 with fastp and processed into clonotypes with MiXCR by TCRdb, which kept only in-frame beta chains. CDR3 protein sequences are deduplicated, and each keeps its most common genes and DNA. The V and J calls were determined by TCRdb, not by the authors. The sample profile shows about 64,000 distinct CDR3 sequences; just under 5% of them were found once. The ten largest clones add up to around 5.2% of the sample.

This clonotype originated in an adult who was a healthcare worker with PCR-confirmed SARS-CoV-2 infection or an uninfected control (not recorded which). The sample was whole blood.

The nucleotide sequence reads TGTGCCAGCAGCCCACGTGGGAGGATTGAAAAACTGTTTTTT. Its translation reads: CASSPRGRIEKLFF. The chain links TRBV7-2 with TRBJ1-4; confidence is insufficient to name the D gene. CDR1 and CDR2 were assigned from the germline V gene as SGHTA and FQGNSA. The V and J ends are trimmed by 5 bases and 7 bases, leaving 14 bases between them. The CDR3 holds 14 amino acids from the cysteine to the phenylalanine. Just the 42-base CDR3 DNA is kept, in frame starting at base 1.